Listed here are 31 T cell receptor beta chains from one sample, sequenced in a study of CXCR3-negative and CXCR3-positive naive CD8 T cells. With UMI labels, 5' RACE was used to prepare the TRB cDNA libraries. TCRdb reprocessed the 5' RACE reads and reports one entry per CDR3 protein, with no DNA. This listing includes about 39,000 distinct CDR3 sequences. The sequencing input was memory CD8+ T cells from blood. All receptors derive from a human donor in good health. Some clones in this sample may be carry-over from other donors' samples.

The rearrangement links TRBV6-4 to TRBJ2-3; the D call of TRBD1 rests on TCRdb alone, since no DNA is present to check it. This CDR3 spans 15 amino acids. CDR1 and CDR2 from the germline V gene are MRHNA and SNTAGT. The CDR3: CASSDRAGSTDTQYF.

The chain couples TRBV28 to TRBJ2-7; TCRdb indicates TRBD1, and absent DNA this call remains unverified. The CDR3 consists of 14 residues. From germline, CDR1 is MDHEN and CDR2 SYDVKM. The CDR3 here is CASNQDRAVYEQYF. Combining the CDR3 with reference TRBV28 and TRBJ2-7 gives the whole variable domain DVKVTQSSRYLVKRTGEKVFLECVQDMDHENMFWYRQDPGLGLRLIYFSYDVKMKEKGDIPEGYSVSREKKERFSLILESASTNQTSMYLCASNQDRAVYEQYFGPGTRLTVT.

The J gene is TRBJ1-3, the V gene TRBV1; there is no DNA to check the TCRdb D call of TRBD1. TRBV1 is given as a pseudogene. This CDR3 has 20 residues. This chain's CDR3 is CTSSQEWGAGTGVSGNTIYF.

The chain is built from TRBV11-3 and TRBJ2-1; with no DNA, the TCRdb D assignment of TRBD1 cannot be verified. CDR1 is SGHNT and CDR2 is YENEEA in the germline V gene. This CDR3 is 13 amino acids long. This CDR3 is CASSLPPYNEQFF.

The chain couples TRBV7-9 to TRBJ2-3; no DNA is available, so the TRBD2 call from TCRdb remains unchecked. From germline, CDR1 is SEHNR and CDR2 FQNEAQ (reference sequence). The CDR3 has 17 amino acids. The CDR3 here is CASSLGGLDRSTDTQYF.

The chain combines TRBV5-6 with TRBJ2-1; without DNA, the TCRdb call of TRBD2 cannot be checked. Looked up from germline, CDR1 is SGHDT and CDR2 is YYEEEE. The CDR3 contains 19 residues. CDR3 residues: CASSMDEREFSTVWNEQFF.

V is TRBV21-1 and J is TRBJ2-7; checking the TCRdb D call of TRBD2 is not possible without DNA. TRBV21-1 is deemed a pseudogene. The CDR3 consists of 15 residues. CDR3 loop: CASWASGRASYEQYF.

Here the CDR3 reads CASSQEQLGGIEQYF. This chain links TRBV4-2 with TRBJ2-7; TCRdb reports TRBD1, a call that lacks DNA to check it against. CDR1 is LGHNA, CDR2 YNFKEQ, per germline. The length of the CDR3 is 15 residues.

The rearrangement links TRBV7-9 to TRBJ1-6; TCRdb returns TRBD1, unconfirmable since there is no DNA. This CDR3 spans 15 amino acids. The germline V gene has CDR1 SEHNR and CDR2 FQNEAQ (reference sequence). Here the CDR3 reads CASSGPGTVDSPLHF.

CDR3 loop: CASSLRDGGDYEQYF. The chain carries TRBV7-2 and TRBJ2-7; TCRdb proposes TRBD2, but this gene call is untestable without DNA. Per the germline V gene, CDR1 is SGHTA and CDR2 is FQGNSA. There are 15 residues in the CDR3.

The chain has TRBV29-1 and TRBJ2-1; TCRdb's assignment of TRBD2 cannot be checked, as there is no DNA. Germline assignment: CDR1 SQVTM and CDR2 ANQGSEA. The CDR3 is made up of 15 amino acids. The CDR3 spells CSVPISGRLGNEQFF.

The CDR3 sequence is CASSATSGSQSSYEQYF. The J gene is TRBJ2-7, the V gene TRBV28; TCRdb reports TRBD2, a call that lacks DNA to check it against. CDR1 and CDR2 (germline): MDHEN, SYDVKM. The CDR3 runs to 17 residues.

V is TRBV29-1 and J is TRBJ2-7; TCRdb's D call, TRBD2, is unchecked because there is no DNA. The length of the CDR3 is 15 residues. CDR1 and CDR2 (germline): SQVTM, ANQGSEA. CDR3 in amino acids: CSVEGETSGAYEQYF.

The gene calls are TRBV20-1 and TRBJ2-7; TCRdb names TRBD2, which stays unverified in the absence of DNA. Germline values: CDR1 DFQATT, CDR2 SNEGSKA (reference sequence). This CDR3 has 13 residues. CDR3 residues: CSAREEGFYEQYF.

This chain joins TRBV27 and TRBJ1-1. CDR3 length: 12 amino acids. The V gene's germline CDR1 is MNHEY and CDR2 SMNVEV (reference sequence). The CDR3 sequence is CASREGNTEAFF.

The chain recombines TRBV4-3 with TRBJ2-7; TCRdb's D call of TRBD1 is untestable without DNA. CDR3 length: 14 amino acids. The V gene's germline CDR1 is LGHNA and CDR2 YSLEER. The CDR3 protein is CASSQEQGGYEQYF.

CDR3 residues: CSVQGEDYEQYF. V gene TRBV29-1 combines with J gene TRBJ2-7; TCRdb gives TRBD1 as the D gene, but with no DNA this cannot be confirmed. Germline assignment: CDR1 SQVTM and CDR2 ANQGSEA. There are 12 residues in the CDR3.

The chain joins TRBV29-1 to TRBJ1-2; checking the TCRdb D call of TRBD1 is not possible without DNA. CDR3 length: 12 residues. Germline CDR1 and CDR2: SQVTM and ANQGSEA. The CDR3: CSVGAGYYGYTF.

V gene TRBV28 combines with J gene TRBJ2-5; the D call from TCRdb, TRBD1, cannot be confirmed without DNA. This CDR3 contains 14 residues. Germline CDR1 is MDHEN and CDR2 is SYDVKM. The CDR3 loop is CASSSPRRQETQYF.

J is TRBJ1-2 and V is TRBV29-1. Germline CDR1 SQVTM, CDR2 ANQGSEA. CDR3 length equals 11 residues. Here the CDR3 reads CSVEEGYGYTF.

The V call is TRBV4-3, the J call TRBJ2-1. This CDR3 region has 15 residues. The germline V gene encodes CDR1 LGHNA and CDR2 YSLEER. CDR3 sequence: CASSQDIGSYNEQFF.

The rearrangement links TRBV15 to TRBJ2-1; with no DNA, the TCRdb D assignment of TRBD1 cannot be verified. The germline V gene encodes CDR1 LNHNV and CDR2 YYDKDF (reference sequence). The CDR3 sequence is 15 residues long. This chain's CDR3 is CATSRGVTGDQEQFF.

The V and J genes are TRBV9 and TRBJ2-7. Germline loops: CDR1 SGDLS, CDR2 YYNGEE. CDR3 size: 14 residues. The CDR3 is CASSVARVGYEQYF.

CDR3 residues: CASSQVFGIGLSPHTDTQYF. The genes are TRBV14 and TRBJ2-3; TCRdb returns TRBD1, unconfirmable since there is no DNA. CDR3 size: 20 residues. Germline-derived CDR1 and CDR2 are SGHDN and FVKESK. Supplemented by reference TRBV14 and TRBJ2-3, the full variable domain reads EAGVTQFPSHSVIEKGQTVTLRCDPISGHDNLYWYRRVMGKEIKFLLHFVKESKQDESGMPNNRFLAERTGGTYSTLKVQPAELEDSGVYFCASSQVFGIGLSPHTDTQYFGPGTRLTVL.

The chain links TRBV27 to TRBJ1-2; TCRdb calls TRBD1, which cannot be checked without DNA. The CDR3 covers 13 residues. In germline, CDR1 is MNHEY, CDR2 SMNVEV (reference sequence). CDR3 in amino acids: CASSLGGGYGYTF.

The gene calls are TRBV20-1 and TRBJ2-1; the D call of TRBD2 rests on TCRdb alone, since no DNA is present to check it. The CDR3 is 15 amino acids. CDR1 DFQATT and CDR2 SNEGSKA come from the germline V gene (reference sequence). The CDR3 is CSATKAGGLSNEQFF.

Measured by frequency, this clonotype is large. The chain employs TRBV30 and TRBJ1-1; TCRdb's assignment of TRBD1 cannot be checked, as there is no DNA. CDR3 size: 14 residues. Germline V gene lookup returns CDR1 GTSNPN and CDR2 SVGIG (reference sequence). CDR3 protein: CAWSTGTGDTEAFF.

J is TRBJ2-7 and V is TRBV29-1; TCRdb reports TRBD2, a call that lacks DNA to check it against. This CDR3 spans 13 amino acids. Germline V gene sequence: CDR1 SQVTM, CDR2 ANQGSEA. The CDR3 loop reads CSVEDGGSYEQYF.

The chain recombines TRBV6-5 with TRBJ2-3; the D call from TCRdb, TRBD2, cannot be confirmed without DNA. CDR1 MNHEY and CDR2 SVGAGI come from the germline V gene. This CDR3 region has 15 residues. The chain's CDR3 is CASSLTSGGAGTQYF.

The rearrangement links TRBV7-9 to TRBJ2-5; as DNA is missing, the TRBD1 call by TCRdb cannot be tested. Germline-derived CDR1 and CDR2 are SEHNR and FQNEAQ (reference sequence). The CDR3 sequence is 16 residues long. The CDR3 region is CASNLQPGQGRETQYF.

The genes are TRBV3-1 and TRBJ2-5; TCRdb gives TRBD2 as the D gene, but with no DNA this cannot be confirmed. Germline loops: CDR1 LGHDT, CDR2 YNNKEL (reference sequence). The length of the CDR3 is 14 residues. This chain's CDR3 is CASDSPGLGETQYF.